This TCR beta chain was captured by sequencing in a study of OX40 agonist ivuxolimab in advanced cancers. The study, taken as a whole, reports: It was also the case that some nonresponders had low normalized T-cell clonal expansion.

Worth noting for this clone: Its antigen is unidentified.

There are 13 residues in the CDR3. V lost 8 bases and J lost 6, with 13 bases in between. Per germline, CDR1 MNHEY and CDR2 SMNVEV (reference sequence). Clones were read by immunoSEQ multiplex PCR, and TCRdb kept only the in-frame ones, dropping some. The repertoire has about 64,000 clones, roughly four fifths of them found once; the top ten carry 4% to 5%. V usage is TRBV27 and J usage is TRBJ1-4; weak D call: TRBD1 (5 bases). Sequenced here: CD4+ or CD8+ T cells sorted from blood, sampled in a trial of the OX40 agonist ivuxolimab. The origin of this receptor is an adult with an advanced solid tumor such as melanoma, head and neck, liver or kidney cancer. The CDR3 protein is CASGPGTDEKLFF. The CDR3 DNA is TGTGCCAGCGGTCCTGGGACTGATGAAAAACTGTTTTTT.